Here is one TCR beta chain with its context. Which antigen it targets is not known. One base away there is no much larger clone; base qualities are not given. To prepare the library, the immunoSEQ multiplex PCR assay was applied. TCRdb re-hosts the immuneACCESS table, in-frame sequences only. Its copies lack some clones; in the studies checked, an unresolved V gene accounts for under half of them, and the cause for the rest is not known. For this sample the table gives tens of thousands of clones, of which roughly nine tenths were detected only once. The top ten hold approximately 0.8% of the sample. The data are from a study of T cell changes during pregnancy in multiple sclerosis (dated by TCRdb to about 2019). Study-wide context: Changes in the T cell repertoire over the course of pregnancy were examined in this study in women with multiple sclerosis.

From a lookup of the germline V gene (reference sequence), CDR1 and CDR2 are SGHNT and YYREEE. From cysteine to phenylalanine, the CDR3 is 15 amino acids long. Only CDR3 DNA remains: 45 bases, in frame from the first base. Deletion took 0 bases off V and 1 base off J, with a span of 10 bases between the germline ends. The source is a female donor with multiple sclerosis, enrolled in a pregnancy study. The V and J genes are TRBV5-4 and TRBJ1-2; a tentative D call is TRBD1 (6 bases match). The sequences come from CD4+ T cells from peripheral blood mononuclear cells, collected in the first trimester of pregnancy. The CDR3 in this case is CASSLVGQLNYGYTF. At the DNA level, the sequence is TGTGCCAGCAGCTTGGTAGGACAGCTTAACTATGGCTACACCTTC.